This TCR beta chain was obtained from a study of cytomegalovirus exposure and HLA in healthy donors. Whole-study context: Previous work identified some 120 million unique TCR beta sequences from around 200 million T cells.

Study-wide results and limits: Later analysis identified several of the most significant clusters that appeared linked to common viral pathogens.

This CDR3 has 16 residues. CDR1 and CDR2 (germline): MNHEY, SVGAGI. V dropped 2 bases and J dropped 2; count of bases not matched to a gene: 3. To note about this clone: Its antigen is still unknown.

PCR primers comprised 60 Vbeta and 13 Jbeta primers. In the authors' workflow: Later, an analysis found roughly 80 million unique TCR beta chains, and 9.5 million to 12 million of these were shared. TCRdb's copy holds only in-frame clones and misses some; the assay was immunoSEQ multiplex PCR. D and trimming were read from the DNA, whereas the V and J calls and clone size are those reported in that table. The table shows around 130,000 clones, with roughly 77% occurring only once. V gene TRBV6-5 combines with J gene TRBJ1-6; TRBD1 aligns across 7 bases. The receptor comes from a man aged 25 to 40 in good health and CMV-seronegative. What was sequenced was PBMCs. CDR3 coding DNA: TGTGCCAGCAGTTACGCCCAGGGGGCCTATAATTCACCCCTCCACTTT. This encodes CASSYAQGAYNSPLHF.